The 16 T cell receptor beta chains in this list originate from one sample, sequenced in a study of T cell changes during pregnancy in multiple sclerosis. The table came from immunoSEQ multiplex PCR; TCRdb's copy has only in-frame clones and leaves some out. The top ten clones hold less than 2.5% of a sample with over 40,000 clones, around 93% of them seen once. The sample in question was peripheral blood, obtained in the third trimester of pregnancy. Receptors originate from a female donor with multiple sclerosis, enrolled in a pregnancy study.

V and J are TRBV6-5 and TRBJ2-7, with D unclear. V was trimmed by 5 bases and J by 3 bases, leaving 14 bases between them. Per germline, CDR1 MNHEY and CDR2 SVGAGI. This CDR3 has 14 amino acids. CDR3 nucleotides: TGTGCCAGCAGTCAGTCCGGGTTAAGCTACGAGCAGTACTTC. This sequence encodes CASSQSGLSYEQYF.

This chain links TRBV5-6 with TRBJ1-1; D remains ambiguous. CDR1 and CDR2 from the germline V gene are SGHDT and YYEEEE. V lost 3 bases and J 8 bases, leaving 17 bases between the germline ends. This CDR3 comprises 14 residues. The CDR3 DNA reads as TGTGCCAGCAGCTCAGATATGGGCCTCTTCGAAGCTTTCTTT. Translated, it gives CASSSDMGLFEAFF.

V and J are TRBV4-2 and TRBJ1-5; D is undetermined. Trimming cost V 0 bases and J 9 bases, with 18 bases left between them. CDR3 length: 16 residues. The germline V gene has CDR1 LGHNA and CDR2 YNFKEQ. For the CDR3, the DNA is TGTGCCAGCAGCCAAGAAGCGGCGTCGGCTCATCTGCCCCAGCATTTT. It yields the protein CASSQEAASAHLPQHF.

The gene calls are TRBV7-2 and TRBJ2-1; no clear D gene. Germline lookup yields CDR1 SGHTA and CDR2 FQGNSA. V lost 1 base and J 5 bases, leaving 12 bases between the germline ends. The CDR3 is made up of 15 amino acids. DNA for the CDR3: TGTGCCAGCAGCTTAGTTCCCTTAAGCGACAATGAGCAGTTCTTC. Residues: CASSLVPLSDNEQFF.

This chain joins TRBV29-1 and TRBJ2-5; 10 positions match TRBD1. V lost 4 bases and J lost 4; bases outside the gene matches: 15. The CDR3 consists of 17 residues. Germline CDR1 SQVTM, CDR2 ANQGSEA. Here the CDR3 DNA reads TGCAGCGTTGGGGACAGGGGTATTGGCCCCCAGGGAGAGACCCAGTACTTC. It encodes CSVGDRGIGPQGETQYF.

The chain couples TRBV7-9 to TRBJ2-3; D is possibly TRBD2 (5 bases). Trimming stripped 3 bases from V and 2 bases from J, with 21 bases between. Germline loops: CDR1 SEHNR, CDR2 FQNEAQ (reference sequence). The CDR3 spans 18 residues. Written as DNA, the CDR3 is TGTGCCAGCAGCTTTGGGCCATCGGGCGGGTCTCTCACAGATACGCAGTATTTT. Its translation is CASSFGPSGGSLTDTQYF.

The genes are TRBV6-6 and TRBJ1-1, with 9 bases lining up with TRBD1. Germline CDR1 reads MNHNY; CDR2 reads SVGAGI (reference sequence). This CDR3 spans 16 amino acids. V dropped 6 bases and J dropped 1; count of bases not matched to a gene: 9. The CDR3 loop reads CASRSNKGQGNTEAFF. Here the CDR3 DNA reads TGTGCCAGCAGATCTAACAAGGGACAGGGGAACACTGAAGCTTTCTTT.

The CDR3 loop reads CASSLDRMNTEAFF. The CDR3, as DNA: TGCGCCAGCAGCTTGGACAGAATGAACACTGAAGCTTTCTTT. The chain joins TRBV5-1 to TRBJ1-1; D ambiguous. This CDR3 is built from 14 residues. Germline V gene data show CDR1 as SGHRS and CDR2 as YFSETQ. V lost 0 bases, J lost 0 bases, and 6 bases lay in between.

This chain joins TRBV4-1 and TRBJ2-3, with 10 bases matching TRBD2. J gave up 3 bases and V 4 bases, and 4 bases lay outside the gene matches. CDR1 and CDR2 (germline): MGHRA, YSYEKL. CDR3 length equals 15 residues. The CDR3 loop reads CASSLGLAATDTQYF. The CDR3, as DNA: TGCGCCAGCAGCCTAGGACTAGCGGCAACAGATACGCAGTATTTT.

The V and J genes are TRBV5-6 and TRBJ2-1; 9 bases fit TRBD2. The length of the CDR3 is 18 residues. J gave up 2 bases and V 4 bases, and 13 bases lay outside the gene matches. The germline gives CDR1 SGHDT, CDR2 YYEEEE. CDR3 sequence reads: CASSPGPSGRTPYNEQFF. CDR3 DNA sequence: TGTGCCAGCAGCCCGGGGCCCAGCGGGAGGACACCCTACAATGAGCAGTTCTTC.

The rearrangement uses TRBV11-2 and TRBJ2-7, with 11 bases matching TRBD2. In germline, CDR1 is SGHAT, CDR2 FQNNGV. This CDR3 contains 16 residues. The V gene end was trimmed by 4 bases and the J gene end by 4 bases; junction bases not matched to a gene: 9. The DNA of the CDR3 is TGTGCCAGCAGCTCACTTAGCGGGAGGGACGCATACGAGCAGTACTTC. Amino acids: CASSSLSGRDAYEQYF.

The count of this clone is one. The V gene is TRBV6-4, the J gene TRBJ1-2; 8 bases agree with TRBD1. The CDR3 runs to 14 residues. The V gene end was trimmed by 5 bases and the J gene end by 6 bases; junction bases not matched to a gene: 8. The germline gives CDR1 MRHNA, CDR2 SNTAGT. This CDR3 is CASSPGQGVDGYTF. DNA for the CDR3: TGTGCCAGCAGTCCCGGACAGGGCGTCGATGGCTACACCTTC.

This chain connects TRBV11-3 to TRBJ2-1; TRBD2 aligns across 15 bases. The germline V gene encodes CDR1 SGHNT and CDR2 YENEEA. The ends lost 5 bases at V and 10 bases at J; junction bases unmatched: 15. The CDR3 extends over 18 amino acids. CDR3 sequence (DNA): TGTGCCAGCAGCCCGGGACTAGCGGGAGGTTTACCTCTGGGGGAGCAGTTCTTC. It yields the protein CASSPGLAGGLPLGEQFF.

The chain combines TRBV27 with TRBJ2-7, with 9 positions matching TRBD2. The ends lost 2 bases at V and 5 bases at J; junction bases unmatched: 4. The germline CDR1 and CDR2 sequences are MNHEY and SMNVEV (reference sequence). The CDR3 runs 14 residues. This CDR3 reads CASSLGGRANEQYF. The CDR3 DNA sequence: TGTGCCAGCAGTTTAGGCGGGAGGGCGAACGAGCAGTACTTC.

The rearrangement links TRBV12-2 to TRBJ2-3; TRBD2 reflects the table's D call only, with no check against the DNA. TRBV12-2 represents a pseudogene. The CDR3 contains 17 residues. The CDR3 spells CASRSTGLAGTTDTQYF. The CDR3 nucleotides read TGTGCAAGTCGCTCCACCGGACTAGCGGGTACCACAGATACGCAGTATTTT.

The rearrangement uses TRBV25-1 and TRBJ1-1; TRBD1 agrees at 10 bases. The germline gives CDR1 MGHDK, CDR2 SYGVNS. V dropped 10 bases and J dropped 3; count of bases not matched to a gene: 5. The CDR3 runs to 13 residues. CDR3 amino acids: CATSGTGDTEAFF. CDR3 bases: TGTGCCACCTCCGGGACAGGGGACACTGAAGCTTTCTTT.